The 3 T cell receptor beta chains below come from one sample, sequenced in a study of T cells expressing NK-cell markers. TCRdb re-called the 5' RACE reads, yielding one record per CDR3 amino acid sequence without DNA. The table gives 150,000 to 180,000 distinct CDR3 sequences; the top ten clones make up around 35% of it. The material sequenced was blood T cells: a sorted CD56 or NKG2C T cell subset, CD4+ or CD8+ T cells, or bulk PBMC T cells (not recorded which). Receptors originate from a woman aged 45-65 years in good health.

The chain is built from TRBV29-1 and TRBJ2-2. The CDR3 has 13 amino acids. CDR1 is SQVTM, CDR2 ANQGSEA, per germline. The CDR3 sequence: CSVEKLNTGELFF.

J is TRBJ1-5 and V is TRBV28; the D call of TRBD1 rests on TCRdb alone, since no DNA is present to check it. The CDR3 has 15 amino acids. The germline V gene has CDR1 MDHEN and CDR2 SYDVKM. CDR3 protein: CASSLAGFGGQPQHF.

V and J are TRBV7-9 and TRBJ1-1. The CDR3 loop spans 14 amino acids. CDR1 is SEHNR and CDR2 is FQNEAQ in the germline V gene (reference sequence). The CDR3 loop reads CASSPPRGDTEAFF.